This TCR beta chain was recorded in a study of cytomegalovirus exposure and HLA in healthy donors. Study-wide findings and caveats: For presence/absence analyses, sequencing depth was assumed to be roughly uniform across donors. Using a false discovery rate of 0.05, a later analysis showed that 16,951 TCR beta sequences were associated with HLA alleles. A later analysis reportedly found fewer N-insertions in an Asian-associated ancestry cluster than the roughly 670-donor mean.

Concerning this clone itself: Its antigen is undetermined.

PCR used 60 Vbeta primers and 13 Jbeta primers. In the original analysis: Roughly 81 million unique TCR beta chains, 9 million to 12 million shared, were counted in a later analysis. The method was immunoSEQ multiplex PCR; TCRdb's version includes in-frame clones alone and lacks a portion of them. V, J and clone size are taken as reported in that table, and D and trimming were inferred from the DNA itself. The repertoire holds about 200,000 clones, with 65% to 90% as singletons. This sequence was found in a woman aged 30 to 39 in good health and CMV-seronegative. Sample: PBMCs.

In DNA form, the CDR3 reads TGCGCCAGCAGTCAATCGGGGCGTCAGCCTAGACTAGCGGGAGTCTATGAGCAGTTCTTC. Translating it yields CASSQSGRQPRLAGVYEQFF. The chain is built from TRBV23-1 and TRBJ2-1; TRBD2 matches at 12 bases. TRBV23-1 is filed as an ORF, its function uncertain. V was clipped by 0 bases and J by 8 bases; unmatched bases: 17. This CDR3 contains 20 residues.